The entry that follows covers one T cell receptor (beta chain) sequence. Clones were sequenced by immunoSEQ multiplex PCR, and TCRdb holds only the in-frame ones, with some missing. The table shows around 300,000 clones, with approximately 88% occurring only once. The study drew participants aged about 18 to 90 years from approximately 25 US areas. The data stem from a study of blood T cell repertoires in COVID-19. The germline CDR1 and CDR2 sequences are SGHRS and YFSETQ. J gave up 4 bases and V 2 bases, and 1 base lay outside the gene matches. This CDR3 comprises 15 residues. The J gene is TRBJ2-2, the V gene TRBV5-1; TRBD1 aligns across 11 bases. The clonotype was recovered from a woman aged 25 to 39 who had recovered from COVID-19. The sequencing input was PBMCs or T cells enriched from blood (not recorded which). CDR3 DNA sequence: TGCGCCAGCAGCTTTGGGACAGGGGGCACCGGGGAGCTGTTTTTT. It codes for CASSFGTGGTGELFF.